What follows describes a single TCR beta chain. Antigen unknown. The entry originates in a study of T-cell memory formation after mild COVID-19. General study points: Whether second-wave clones peaking at day 37 were SARS-CoV-2 specific went unconfirmed.

Germline V gene lookup returns CDR1 SGHVS and CDR2 FNYEAQ. Trimming removed 5 bases from V and 2 bases from J; junction bases left unmatched: 7. The CDR3 covers 15 residues. TCRdb re-called the 5' RACE reads with MiXCR, one entry per CDR3 protein. The sample includes 390,000 or so distinct CDR3 sequences, 16% seen only once; the top ten take about 22%. The origin of this receptor is a man between 18 and 35 years old who had mild COVID-19 (a few samples of this study predate the infection). Cell type and time point are not known. Sequencing was performed on PBMCs or a T cell subset sorted from them (not recorded which). This sequence joins TRBV7-6 and TRBJ2-3, with 7 bases aligning to TRBD2. CDR3 DNA: TGTGCCAGCAGCCCCCATTGGGACTACACAGATACGCAGTATTTT. Translation: CASSPHWDYTDTQYF.